This T cell receptor beta chain was sequenced during a study of blood T cell repertoires in COVID-19. Assay used: immunoSEQ multiplex PCR; TCRdb lists only in-frame clones, some missing. The table records about 130,000 clones, 70% to 90% of them present only once. Before being deemed recovered, Cohort 3 donors had two negative PCRs, clearance, or symptom resolution. The CDR3 spans 16 residues. Per germline, CDR1 SNHLY and CDR2 FYNNEI. With 5 bases clipped from V and 2 bases from J, the junction kept 9 bases outside the gene matches. This chain uses TRBV2 with TRBJ2-5, with 9 nucleotides matching TRBD2. The TCR was taken from a woman in her forties or fifties who had recovered from COVID-19. Sequences were obtained from PBMCs or T cells enriched from blood (not recorded which). CDR3 loop: CASSFAGGPRQETQYF. The CDR3, as DNA: TGTGCCAGCAGTTTTGCGGGGGGGCCAAGGCAAGAGACCCAGTACTTC.